This T cell receptor beta chain was profiled in a study of identical twins. Findings of the study overall: Partly confounded zero-insertion analyses could result from invariant MAIT and iNKT cells.

Germline lookup yields CDR1 LGHNA and CDR2 YSLEER. The CDR3 loop spans 14 amino acids. V lost 1 base to trimming and J lost 0 bases, with 7 bases between them. A universal primer site was incorporated via template switching, and the cDNA contained unique molecular identifiers. TCRdb independently ran MiXCR on the 5' RACE reads; one entry per CDR3 protein. The data show some 240,000 distinct CDR3 sequences, around 8.3% seen once. In the case of this clonotype: Its antigen is not identified.

In every case, the donor was a healthy Caucasian. This sample was also put to use in a study of yellow fever vaccine responses in identical twins.

Sequencing input: CD8+ T cells sorted from blood. The TCR originated in a woman aged 18-30 years in good health. The gene calls are TRBV4-3 and TRBJ2-7, with D uncertain. The chain's CDR3 is CASSQGDRSYEQYF. CDR3 DNA sequence: TGCGCCAGCAGCCAAGGAGACCGCTCCTACGAGCAGTACTTC.